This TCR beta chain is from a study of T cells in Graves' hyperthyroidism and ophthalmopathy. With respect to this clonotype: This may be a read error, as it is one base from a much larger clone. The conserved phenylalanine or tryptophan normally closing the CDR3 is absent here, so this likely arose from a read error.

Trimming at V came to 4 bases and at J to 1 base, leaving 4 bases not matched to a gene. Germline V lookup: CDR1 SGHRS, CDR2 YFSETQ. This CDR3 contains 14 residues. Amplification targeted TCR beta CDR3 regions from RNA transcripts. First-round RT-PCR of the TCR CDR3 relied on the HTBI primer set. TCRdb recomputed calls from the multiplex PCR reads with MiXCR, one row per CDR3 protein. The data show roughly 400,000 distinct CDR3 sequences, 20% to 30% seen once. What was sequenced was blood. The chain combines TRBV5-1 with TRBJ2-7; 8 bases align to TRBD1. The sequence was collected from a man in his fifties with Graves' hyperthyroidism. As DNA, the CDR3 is TGCGCCAGCAGCATGACAGGGGCGTCCTACGAGCAGTACCTC. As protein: CASSMTGASYEQYL.